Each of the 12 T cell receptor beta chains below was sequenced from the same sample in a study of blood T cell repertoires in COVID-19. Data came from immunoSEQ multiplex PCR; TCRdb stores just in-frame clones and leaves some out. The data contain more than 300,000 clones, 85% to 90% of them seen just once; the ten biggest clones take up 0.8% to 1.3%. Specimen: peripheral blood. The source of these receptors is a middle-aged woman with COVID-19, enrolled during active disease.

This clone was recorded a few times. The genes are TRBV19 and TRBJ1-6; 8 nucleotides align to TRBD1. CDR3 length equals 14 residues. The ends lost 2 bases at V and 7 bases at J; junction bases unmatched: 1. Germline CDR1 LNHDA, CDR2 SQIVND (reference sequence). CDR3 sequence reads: CASSINRGNSPLHF. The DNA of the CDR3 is TGTGCCAGTAGTATAAACAGGGGGAATTCACCCCTCCACTTT.

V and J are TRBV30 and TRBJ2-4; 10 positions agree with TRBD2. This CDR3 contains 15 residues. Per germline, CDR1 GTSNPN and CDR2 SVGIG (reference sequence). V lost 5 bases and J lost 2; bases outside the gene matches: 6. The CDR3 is CAWAIAGGSKNIQYF. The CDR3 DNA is TGTGCCTGGGCCATAGCGGGAGGCTCCAAAAACATTCAGTACTTC. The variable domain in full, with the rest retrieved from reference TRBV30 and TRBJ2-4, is SQTIHQWPATLVQPVGSPLSLECTVEGTSNPNLYWYRQAAGRGLQLLFYSVGIGQISSEVPQNLSASRPQDRQFILSSKKLLLSDSGFYLCAWAIAGGSKNIQYFGAGTRLSVL.

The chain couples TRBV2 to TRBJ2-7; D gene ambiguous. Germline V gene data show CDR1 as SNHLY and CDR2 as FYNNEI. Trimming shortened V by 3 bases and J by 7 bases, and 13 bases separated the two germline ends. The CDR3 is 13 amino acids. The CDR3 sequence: CASSDLGPGEQYF. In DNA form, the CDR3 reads TGTGCCAGCAGTGATTTGGGTCCCGGGGAGCAGTACTTC.

CDR3 DNA sequence: TGTGCCTGGAGTGCCCCGGGACAGGGGGGGTACGAGCAGTACTTC. This codes for CAWSAPGQGGYEQYF. The chain joins TRBV30 to TRBJ2-7; 11 bases fit TRBD1. This CDR3 region has 15 residues. The V gene end was trimmed by 1 base and the J gene end by 4 bases; junction bases not matched to a gene: 6. CDR1 is GTSNPN, CDR2 SVGIG, per germline (reference sequence).

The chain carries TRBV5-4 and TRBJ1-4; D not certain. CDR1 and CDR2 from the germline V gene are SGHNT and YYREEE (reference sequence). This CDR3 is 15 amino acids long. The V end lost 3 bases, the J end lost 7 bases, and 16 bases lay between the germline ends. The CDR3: CASSSRDSVVEKLFF. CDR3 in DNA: TGTGCCAGCAGCTCCCGGGATTCGGTGGTTGAAAAACTGTTTTTT.

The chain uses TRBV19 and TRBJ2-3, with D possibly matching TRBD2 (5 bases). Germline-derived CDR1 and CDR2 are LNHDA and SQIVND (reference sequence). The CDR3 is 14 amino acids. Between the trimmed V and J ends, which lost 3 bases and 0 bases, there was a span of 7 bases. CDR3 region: CASSIRGSTDTQYF. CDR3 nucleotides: TGTGCCAGTAGTATCCGGGGTAGCACAGATACGCAGTATTTT.

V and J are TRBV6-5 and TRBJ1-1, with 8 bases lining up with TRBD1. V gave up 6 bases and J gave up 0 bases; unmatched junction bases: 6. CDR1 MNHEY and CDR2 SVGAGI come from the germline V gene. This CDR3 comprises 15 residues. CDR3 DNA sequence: TGTGCCAGCAGGAAACAGGGGGTCATGAACACTGAAGCTTTCTTT. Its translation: CASRKQGVMNTEAFF.

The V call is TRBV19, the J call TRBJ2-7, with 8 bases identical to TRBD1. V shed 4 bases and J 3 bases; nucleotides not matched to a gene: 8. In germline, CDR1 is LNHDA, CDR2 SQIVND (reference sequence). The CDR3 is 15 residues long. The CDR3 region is CASSTLPTGGYEQYF. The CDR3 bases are TGTGCCAGTAGTACTCTACCAACAGGGGGCTACGAGCAGTACTTC.

Here the CDR3 DNA reads TGTGCCAGCAGCGTAGATGGGCCCAATGAGCAGTTCTTC. Protein: CASSVDGPNEQFF. The chain couples TRBV9 to TRBJ2-1; D unclear. Per germline, CDR1 SGDLS and CDR2 YYNGEE. Trimming took 0 bases from V and 6 from J, leaving 7 bases between them. The CDR3 is 13 residues long. Together with reference TRBV9 and TRBJ2-1, the CDR3 gives the full variable domain: DSGVTQTPKHLITATGQRVTLRCSPRSGDLSVYWYQQSLDQGLQFLIQYYNGEERAKGNILERFSAQQFPDLHSELNLSSLELGDSALYFCASSVDGPNEQFFGPGTRLTVL.

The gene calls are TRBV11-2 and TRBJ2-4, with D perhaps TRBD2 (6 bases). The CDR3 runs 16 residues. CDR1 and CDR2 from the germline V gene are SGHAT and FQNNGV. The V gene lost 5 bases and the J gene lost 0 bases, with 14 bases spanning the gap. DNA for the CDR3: TGTGCCAGCAGCACGACCCCAGCGGGAGCCAAAAACATTCAGTACTTC. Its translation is CASSTTPAGAKNIQYF.

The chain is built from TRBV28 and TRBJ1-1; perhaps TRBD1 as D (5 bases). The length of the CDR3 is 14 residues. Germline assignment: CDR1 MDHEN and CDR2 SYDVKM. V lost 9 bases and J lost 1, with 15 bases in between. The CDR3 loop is CASVRGGKNTEAFF. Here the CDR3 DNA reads TGTGCCAGTGTTAGGGGAGGGAAGAACACTGAAGCTTTCTTT.

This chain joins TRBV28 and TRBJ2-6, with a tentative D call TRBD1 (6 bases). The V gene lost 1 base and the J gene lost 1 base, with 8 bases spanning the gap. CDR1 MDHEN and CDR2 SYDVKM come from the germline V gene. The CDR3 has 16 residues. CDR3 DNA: TGTGCCAGCAGTTTATTGGGGGCTTCTGGGGCCAACGTCCTGACTTTC. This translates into CASSLLGASGANVLTF.